This T cell receptor (beta chain) was sequenced during a study of T-cell reconstitution after alpha-beta-depleted transplantation in children (dated by TCRdb to the mid-2010s). For context, the study as a whole: Using TCR repertoire profiling, the study followed T-cell immune reconstitution in a quantitative way in children after TCRalphabeta/CD19-depleted allogeneic hematopoietic cell transplantation.

Compared with germline, V lacks 2 bases and J lacks 7 bases; bases without a gene match: 10. CDR1 and CDR2 were assigned from the germline V gene (reference sequence) as DFQATT and SNEGSKA. Counted from cysteine to phenylalanine, this CDR3 has 16 amino acids. The only DNA kept is the CDR3, 48 bases in frame from the first base. As for this clonotype: Its antigen is still unknown. No much larger clonotype is one base removed from it; base qualities were not supplied.

The library was prepared using PCR. The instrument given in TCRdb is Illumina HiSeq 2500. TCR libraries were prepared with molecular barcoding, using unique molecular identifiers to normalize TCRbeta repertoire quantification. TCRdb's own reprocessing of the public reads used fastp at Q25 and MiXCR and kept productive beta chains. Rows with one shared CDR3 protein collapse into an entry with the most common genes and DNA. This sample is represented by some 640,000 distinct CDR3 sequences; roughly 17% of them were singletons. 1.1% of the sample lies in the top ten. The material sequenced was PBMCs from the stem cell graft donor, taken from the stem cell graft. The receptor chain draws on TRBV20-1 and TRBJ2-1; 11 bases in the junction line up with TRBD2. This clonotype originated in a human donor who donated a stem cell graft to a child with acute myeloid leukemia. CDR3 loop: CSARFSGGARNNEQFF. The DNA sequence follows: TGCAGTGCTAGATTTAGCGGGGGGGCTCGGAATAATGAGCAGTTCTTC.